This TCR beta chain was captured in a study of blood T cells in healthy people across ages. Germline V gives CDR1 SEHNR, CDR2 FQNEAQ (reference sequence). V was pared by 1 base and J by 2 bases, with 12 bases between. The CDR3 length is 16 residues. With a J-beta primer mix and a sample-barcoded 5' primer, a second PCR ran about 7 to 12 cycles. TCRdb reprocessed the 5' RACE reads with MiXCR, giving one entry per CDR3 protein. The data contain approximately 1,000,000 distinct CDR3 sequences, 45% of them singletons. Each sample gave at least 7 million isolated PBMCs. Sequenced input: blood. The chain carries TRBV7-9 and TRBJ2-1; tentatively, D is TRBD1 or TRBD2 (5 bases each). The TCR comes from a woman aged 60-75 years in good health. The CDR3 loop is CASSLEGRITYNEQFF. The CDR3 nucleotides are TGTGCCAGCAGCTTAGAGGGACGCATCACCTACAATGAGCAGTTCTTC. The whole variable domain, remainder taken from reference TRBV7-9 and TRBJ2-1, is DTGVSQNPRHKITKRGQNVTFRCDPISEHNRLYWYRQTLGQGPEFLTYFQNEAQLEKSRLLSDRFSAERPKGSFSTLEIQRTEQGDSAMYLCASSLEGRITYNEQFFGPGTRLTVL.